This TCR beta chain was identified during a study of blood T cell repertoires in COVID-19 (dated by TCRdb to the early 2020s). Study-wide context: Samples from collaborators originated in the United States, Italy and Spain and spanned both the acute and convalescent phases of COVID-19. The material from the prospective study consisted of cDNA or gDNA derived from T cells, B-cell-depleted T cells, or PBMCs. The dataset comprised deeply sampled blood TCRbeta repertoires from subjects exposed to, actively infected with, or recovered from COVID-19. The repertoires were made available in a free public database intended to serve as a resource for research on the immune response to SARS-CoV-2. Samples were obtained from the ongoing ImmuneRACE study (first 160 participants) and from roughly 1,300 subjects provided by 6 global collaborators. Nearly every sample came with metadata listing a de-identified subject ID, COVID-19 status, age in years and sex. Where available, HLA class I and class II types were taken from metadata supplied by the sample provider and were not determined by assay-based typing. The full study reports these points: The quantity of clinical and demographic metadata differed by source and by participant and was supplied without curation.

In the prospective study, participants were about 18 to 95 years old, resided in under 30 geographic areas of the United States, and were enrolled through a virtual design. In the prospective study, participants were assigned to cohorts based on the clinical history participants reported in a screening survey and a study questionnaire. For ImmuneRACE Cohort 3, a participant was defined as recovered based on two consecutive negative NP/OP PCR tests, clearance by a healthcare professional, or resolution of symptoms. Each participant in the prospective study had whole blood, serum and a nasopharyngeal or oropharyngeal swab collected by mobile phlebotomists. Additional blood draws and questionnaires over an approximately 2-month period could optionally be provided by prospective study participants. Before DNA extraction, blood samples from the prospective study were shipped at room temperature or frozen.

The immunoSEQ Assay, a bias-controlled multiplex PCR, was used to amplify TCRbeta CDR3 regions from genomic DNA. The study's processing was this. The number of nucleated cells in each sample was estimated from the amplification of reference gene primers within the assay. To quantify the absolute abundance of each unique TCRbeta CDR3 rearrangement, sequence reads were collapsed and filtered. For each sample, productive Simpson clonality was calculated as the square root of Simpson's diversity index across productive rearrangements. The immuneACCESS repertoire file appears here via TCRdb, limited to in-frame rearrangements. These files lack a portion of the clones; in checked studies, under half of the deficit traces to unresolved V genes, and the cause of the others is not known. That table furnishes V, J and clone size, whereas the DNA furnished D and trimming. This sample gives 170,000 or so clones in total; about 88% of them show up just once. The leading ten clones occupy approximately 9.4% of the sample.

Notes on this clone: There is no known antigen for this receptor. No much larger clone is present one base from it, and per-base qualities are unavailable.

This receptor was identified in a woman younger than 35 who had recovered from COVID-19. Sequences were obtained from PBMCs or T cells enriched from blood (not recorded which).

The base sequence is TGTGCCAGCAGCTTAGGCTTCGGGACAGGGAGAGCTTTCTTT. It specifies CASSLGFGTGRAFF. This chain is built from TRBV11-2 and TRBJ1-1; 9 nucleotides in the junction match TRBD1. The CDR3 has 14 amino acids, counting the end cysteine and phenylalanine. Only the CDR3 DNA is retained, 42 bases long and in frame from the first base. V lost 1 base and J lost 10 bases, and the count of bases not matched to a germline gene is 7. The CDR1 and CDR2 encoded by the germline V gene are SGHAT and FQNNGV.